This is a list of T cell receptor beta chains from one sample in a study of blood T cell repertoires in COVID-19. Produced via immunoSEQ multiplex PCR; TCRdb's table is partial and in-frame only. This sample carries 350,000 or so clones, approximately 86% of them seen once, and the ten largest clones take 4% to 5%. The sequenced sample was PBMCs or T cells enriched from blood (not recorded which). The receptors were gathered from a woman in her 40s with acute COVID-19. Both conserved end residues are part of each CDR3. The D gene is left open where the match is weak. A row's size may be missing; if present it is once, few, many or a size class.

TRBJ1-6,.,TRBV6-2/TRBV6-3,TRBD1,CASSYSTGTGYFSPLHF,TGTGCCAGCAGTTACTCGACCGGGACAGGGTATTTTTCACCCCTCCACTTT
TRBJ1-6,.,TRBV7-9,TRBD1,CASSRATGTVNSPLHF,TGTGCCAGCAGCCGGGCGACCGGGACAGTAAATTCACCCCTCCACTTT
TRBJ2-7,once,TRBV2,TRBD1,CASTKDRGLSYEQYF,TGTGCCAGCACCAAGGACAGGGGGCTTTCCTACGAGCAGTACTTC
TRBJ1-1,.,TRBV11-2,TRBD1,CASSLTGGKNTEAFF,TGTGCCAGCAGCTTGACAGGGGGAAAGAACACTGAAGCTTTCTTT
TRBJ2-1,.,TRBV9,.,CASSVARGGGTYYNEQFF,TGTGCCAGCAGCGTAGCCAGGGGAGGGGGTACCTACTACAATGAGCAGTTCTTC
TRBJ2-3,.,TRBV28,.,CASSFRTWSDTQYF,TGTGCCAGCAGTTTCAGGACTTGGTCGGATACGCAGTATTTT
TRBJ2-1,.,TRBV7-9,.,CASSRKPQGMNNEQFF,TGTGCCAGCAGCCGGAAGCCCCAGGGGATGAACAATGAGCAGTTCTTC
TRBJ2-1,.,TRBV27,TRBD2,CASRAAGDPYNEQFF,TGTGCCAGCCGTGCAGCGGGAGATCCCTACAATGAGCAGTTCTTC
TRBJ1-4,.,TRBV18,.,CASSPEAEKLFF,TGTGCCAGCTCACCAGAGGCAGAAAAACTGTTTTTT
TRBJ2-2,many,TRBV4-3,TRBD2,CASSHGQTSGSVVGELFF,TGCGCCAGCAGCCACGGTCAAACTAGCGGGAGTGTGGTTGGGGAGCTGTTTTTT
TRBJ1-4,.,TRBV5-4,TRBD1,CASSRQGGDEKLFF,TGTGCCAGCAGCCGACAGGGAGGTGATGAAAAACTGTTTTTT
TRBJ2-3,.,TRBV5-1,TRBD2,CASSPGLGIQSTDTQYF,TGCGCCAGCAGCCCGGGACTAGGTATCCAGAGCACAGATACGCAGTATTTT
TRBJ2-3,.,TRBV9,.,CASSSGPKVRTDTQYF,TGTGCCAGCAGCTCCGGTCCCAAGGTGCGGACAGATACGCAGTATTTT
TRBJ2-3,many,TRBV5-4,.,CASSSGTDTQYF,TGTGCCAGCAGCTCGGGCACAGATACGCAGTATTTT
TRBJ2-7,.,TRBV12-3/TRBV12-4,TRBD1,CASSRQGYEQYF,TGTGCCAGCAGTCGACAGGGCTACGAGCAGTACTTC
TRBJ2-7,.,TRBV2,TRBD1,CASSEGIQGAWVF,TGTGCCAGCAGTGAGGGGATTCAGGGGGCTTGGGTCTTC
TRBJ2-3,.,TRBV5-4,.,CASSSSIRRDTDTQYF,TGTGCCAGCAGCTCCAGTATAAGGCGGGACACAGATACGCAGTATTTT
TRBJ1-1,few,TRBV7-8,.,CASSYGPGGEAEAFF,TGTGCCAGCAGTTACGGCCCCGGGGGGGAGGCTGAAGCTTTCTTT
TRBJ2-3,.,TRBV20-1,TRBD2,CSASPSGSFTDTQYF,TGCAGTGCTAGTCCTAGCGGGAGTTTCACAGATACGCAGTATTTT
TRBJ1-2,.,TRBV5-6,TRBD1,CASSLRGRGHYGYTF,TGTGCCAGCAGCCTCAGGGGCAGGGGGCATTATGGCTACACCTTC
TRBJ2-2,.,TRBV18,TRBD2,CASSSKTLAGARTGELFF,TGTGCCAGCTCCTCAAAGACACTAGCGGGAGCGCGTACCGGGGAGCTGTTTTTT
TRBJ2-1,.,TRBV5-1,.,CASSLGTSSYNEQFF,TGCGCCAGCAGCTTGGGAACTAGTTCCTACAATGAGCAGTTCTTC
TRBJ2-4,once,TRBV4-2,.,CASSQERGGENIQYF,TGTGCCAGCAGCCAAGAACGAGGAGGGGAAAACATTCAGTACTTC
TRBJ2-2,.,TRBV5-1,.,CASSLTTNLVGELFF,TGCGCCAGCAGCCTGACGACTAACCTCGTCGGGGAGCTGTTTTTT
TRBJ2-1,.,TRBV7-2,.,CASLAGQPYNEQFF,TGTGCCAGCCTGGCGGGACAGCCCTACAATGAGCAGTTCTTC
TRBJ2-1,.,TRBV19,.,CASSTDRNNEQFF,TGTGCCAGTAGCACGGACAGAAACAATGAGCAGTTCTTC
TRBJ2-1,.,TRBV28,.,CATFTKGSYNEQFF,TGTGCCACCTTTACTAAAGGATCCTACAATGAGCAGTTCTTC
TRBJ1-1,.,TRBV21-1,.,CASSNQSQAF,TGTGCCAGCAGCAACCAAAGTCAGGCCTTT
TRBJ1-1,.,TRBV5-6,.,CASSLFVSGAEAFF,TGTGCCAGCAGCTTGTTCGTCTCGGGGGCTGAAGCTTTCTTT
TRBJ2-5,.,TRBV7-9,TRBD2,CASSLVLAGGQETQYF,TGTGCCAGCAGCTTAGTGCTAGCGGGGGGACAAGAGACCCAGTACTTC
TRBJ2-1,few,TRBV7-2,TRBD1,CASSRDRVQANEQFF,TGTGCCAGCAGCCGCGACAGGGTTCAGGCCAATGAGCAGTTCTTC